Shown below are 4 T cell receptor beta chains from a single sample sequenced in a study of blood T cells in healthy people across ages. A second about 6 to 12 cycle PCR used barcoded and J-beta primers. MiXCR, applied by TCRdb to the 5' RACE reads, yields one record per CDR3 protein. The sample lists some 710,000 distinct CDR3 sequences, about 20% occurring once. The sequenced sample consisted of blood. These receptors all stem from an older man in good health.

This chain joins TRBV5-1 and TRBJ2-7, with a weak D call TRBD1 (6 bases). This CDR3 is built from 13 residues. V gave up 6 bases and J gave up 3 bases, with 13 bases separating them. Per germline, CDR1 SGHRS and CDR2 YFSETQ. CDR3 sequence reads: CASKVTGGYEQYF. The CDR3 DNA follows: TGCGCCAGCAAAGTGACAGGAGGCTACGAGCAGTACTTC. The complete variable domain, with remaining parts taken from reference TRBV5-1 and TRBJ2-7, reads KAGVTQTPRYLIKTRGQQVTLSCSPISGHRSVSWYQQTPGQGLQFLFEYFSETQRNKGNFPGRFSGRQFSNSRSEMNVSTLELGDSALYLCASKVTGGYEQYFGPGTRLTVT.

The chain recombines TRBV2 with TRBJ1-4; D uncertain. The CDR3 runs to 13 residues. CDR1 is SNHLY, CDR2 FYNNEI, per germline. V shed 7 bases and J shed 0 bases, with 6 bases lying between them. The CDR3 sequence: CASTTTTNEKLFF. CDR3 sequence (DNA): TGTGCCAGCACGACGACAACTAATGAAAAACTGTTTTTT.

This rearrangement joins TRBV12-3 or TRBV12-4 to TRBJ2-1; D assignment may be TRBD1 or TRBD2 (5 bases each). This CDR3 has 12 amino acids. V was shortened by 6 bases and J by 7 bases, with 10 bases between the two germline ends. The chain's CDR3 is CASRAEGNEQFF. Here the CDR3 DNA reads TGTGCCAGCAGAGCCGAGGGGAATGAGCAGTTCTTC.

This clonotype was found once. The chain couples TRBV5-1 to TRBJ2-7; TRBD2 matches at 12 bases. This CDR3 comprises 17 residues. The junction had 8 bases not matched to a gene; V was cut back by 0 bases and J by 4 bases. Germline CDR1 and CDR2: SGHRS and YFSETQ. CDR3 in amino acids: CASSLAPTSGGIYEQYF. The CDR3 coding sequence is TGCGCCAGCAGCTTGGCCCCGACTAGCGGGGGCATTTACGAGCAGTACTTC. The variable domain in full, completed from reference TRBV5-1 and TRBJ2-7, reads KAGVTQTPRYLIKTRGQQVTLSCSPISGHRSVSWYQQTPGQGLQFLFEYFSETQRNKGNFPGRFSGRQFSNSRSEMNVSTLELGDSALYLCASSLAPTSGGIYEQYFGPGTRLTVT.